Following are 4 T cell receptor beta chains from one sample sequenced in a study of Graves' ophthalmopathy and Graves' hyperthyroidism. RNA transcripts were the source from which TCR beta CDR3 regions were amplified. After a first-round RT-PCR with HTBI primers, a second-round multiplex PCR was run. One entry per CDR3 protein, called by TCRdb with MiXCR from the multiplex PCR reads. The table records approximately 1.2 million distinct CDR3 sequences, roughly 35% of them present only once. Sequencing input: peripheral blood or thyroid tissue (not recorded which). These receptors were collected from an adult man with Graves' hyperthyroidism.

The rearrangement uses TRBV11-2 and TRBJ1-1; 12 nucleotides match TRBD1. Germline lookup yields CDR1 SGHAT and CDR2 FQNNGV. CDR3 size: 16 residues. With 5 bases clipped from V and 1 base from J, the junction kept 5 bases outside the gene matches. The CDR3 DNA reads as TGTGCCAGCAGCACGCCGGGACAGGGGGCGAACACTGAAGCTTTCTTT. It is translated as CASSTPGQGANTEAFF.

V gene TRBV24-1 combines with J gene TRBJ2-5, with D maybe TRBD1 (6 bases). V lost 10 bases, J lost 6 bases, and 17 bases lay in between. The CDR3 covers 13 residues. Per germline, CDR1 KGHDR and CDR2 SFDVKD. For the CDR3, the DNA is TGTGCCACGGGAACCGAACAGGGACAGACCCAGTACTTC. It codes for CATGTEQGQTQYF.

The DNA of the CDR3 is TGTGCCAGCGGGGGGGGTCTTCAGGACGGAGAGCAGTACTTC. Its protein product is CASGGGLQDGEQYF. The rearrangement uses TRBV2 and TRBJ2-7; 7 bases are a match to TRBD2. V shed 8 bases and J 7 bases; nucleotides not matched to a gene: 14. Germline CDR1 SNHLY, CDR2 FYNNEI. The CDR3 contains 14 residues.

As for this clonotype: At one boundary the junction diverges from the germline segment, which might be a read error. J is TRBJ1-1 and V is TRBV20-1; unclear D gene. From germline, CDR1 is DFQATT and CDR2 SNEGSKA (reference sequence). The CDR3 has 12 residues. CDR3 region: CSAGDIGQVAFF. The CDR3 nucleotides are TGCAGTGCTGGAGACATCGGGCAGGTAGCTTTCTTT.